This TCR beta chain was documented in a study of T cell responses to AZD1222 COVID-19 vaccine. About the study: Pooled together were second doses at about 4 or about 12 weeks. General study findings and limits: Seropositive at baseline were only a handful of AZD1222 recipients.

About this clone itself: The antigen is unknown.

V lost 4 bases, J lost 1 base, and 11 bases lay in between. Per the germline V gene, CDR1 is WNHNN and CDR2 is SYGVQD (reference sequence). CDR3 size: 15 residues. Sequencing used immunoSEQ multiplex PCR; TCRdb keeps in-frame clones, though not all of them. The sample carries roughly 160,000 clones, about 92% recorded once. The source is an adult in good health. The J gene is TRBJ2-1, the V gene TRBV10-1; D remains ambiguous. This specimen consisted of peripheral blood, obtained on day 0 of AZD1222 vaccination. CDR3 in DNA: TGCGCCAGCAGTGGGCCCCCGTGTTCCTACAATGAGCAGTTCTTC. Amino acid sequence: CASSGPPCSYNEQFF.